The 27 T cell receptor beta chains below were found in one sample sequenced in a study of shared clonotypes between healthy human individuals. Libraries were prepared by immunoSEQ multiplex PCR; TCRdb keeps only in-frame clonotypes and omits some of them. Here the sample spans approximately 720,000 clones, approximately 75% being singletons. Sequencing was done on a sample of memory CD4+ T cells sorted from blood. Sample subset: CD45RA-negative fraction. Receptor source: a woman in her 30s in good health.

This clone was counted once. The V call is TRBV2, the J call TRBJ2-3; a weak D match, TRBD1 (6 bases). This CDR3 has 16 residues. V gave up 4 bases and J gave up 2 bases, with 16 bases separating them. Germline V gene data show CDR1 as SNHLY and CDR2 as FYNNEI. This CDR3 is CASSAGLRGSTDTQYF. Here the CDR3 DNA reads TGTGCCAGCAGTGCGGGCCTCAGGGGCTCCACAGATACGCAGTATTTT.

This rearrangement joins TRBV2 to TRBJ2-1; 7 bases are shared with TRBD2. The CDR3 is made up of 16 amino acids. Germline CDR1 reads SNHLY; CDR2 reads FYNNEI. The V segment lost 3 bases and the J segment 4 bases; nucleotides outside the gene matches: 9. CDR3 in DNA: TGTGCCAGCAGTGATTGCGCGGGAGCGGAATACAATGAGCAGTTCTTC. This sequence encodes CASSDCAGAEYNEQFF. Using reference TRBV2 and TRBJ2-1 for the parts outside the CDR3, the full variable domain is EPEVTQTPSHQVTQMGQEVILRCVPISNHLYFYWYRQILGQKVEFLVSFYNNEISEKSEIFDDQFSVERPDGSNFTLKIRSTKLEDSAMYFCASSDCAGAEYNEQFFGPGTRLTVL.

This chain links TRBV19 with TRBJ1-1; 8 nucleotides line up with TRBD1. In germline, CDR1 is LNHDA, CDR2 SQIVND (reference sequence). The trim removed 3 bases at V and 0 bases at J, leaving 3 bases unmatched. The CDR3 runs 15 residues. DNA of the CDR3: TGTGCCAGTAGTATCGACAGGGGTCTGAACACTGAAGCTTTCTTT. The encoded protein is CASSIDRGLNTEAFF.

This rearrangement joins TRBV16 to TRBJ2-7, with 10 bases that match TRBD1. Trimming cost V 4 bases and J 0 bases; bases outside gene matches: 3. The CDR3 sequence is 15 residues long. The germline V gene encodes CDR1 KGHSY and CDR2 FQNENV. CDR3 nucleotides: TGTGCCAGCAGCCCCCGGGACAGGGGCTCCTACGAGCAGTACTTC. The encoded protein is CASSPRDRGSYEQYF.

The chain couples TRBV14 to TRBJ1-1; D is unclear. The CDR3 consists of 13 residues. Germline V gene lookup returns CDR1 SGHDN and CDR2 FVKESK. V was clipped by 4 bases and J by 8 bases, with 14 bases between them. In DNA, the CDR3 is TGTGCCAGCAGCCCTGGTCTAAGCCTCGAAGCTTTCTTT. Translated: CASSPGLSLEAFF.

As to this clone: A far larger clone is just one base off, so this is likely a read error. V and J are TRBV20-1 and TRBJ2-5; D is undetermined. The J call may not be correct, given that the DNA end is closer to TRBJ2-7. The CDR3 sequence is 10 residues long. The germline gives CDR1 DFQATT, CDR2 SNEGSKA (reference sequence). The CDR3 DNA follows: TGCAGTGCTAGTCTCTACGAGCAGTACTTC. Its translation is CSASLYEQYF.

Comment on this clone: At one of its ends the junction is not consistent with the germline gene, which may arise from a read error. This chain connects TRBV28 to TRBJ2-3; 10 positions agree with TRBD2. The CDR3 extends over 13 amino acids. Germline assignment: CDR1 MDHEN and CDR2 SYDVKM. The CDR3 DNA sequence: TGTGCCATCGCTTCCCCGGGACTAGCGAGCGGGGATTTT. This gives the protein CAIASPGLASGDF.

The gene calls are TRBV6-6 and TRBJ1-2; possibly TRBD1 for D (6 bases). V was pared by 2 bases and J by 2 bases, with 15 bases between. The CDR3 spans 16 residues. CDR1 and CDR2 from the germline V gene are MNHNY and SVGAGI (reference sequence). The CDR3 is CASSYIPQGRNYGYTF. In nucleotides, the CDR3 is TGTGCCAGCAGTTACATTCCACAGGGCCGAAACTATGGCTACACCTTC.

J is TRBJ1-2 and V is TRBV6-1, with D perhaps matching TRBD1 (6 bases). V shed 6 bases and J shed 6 bases, with 14 bases lying between them. The CDR3 is 13 amino acids. Germline-derived CDR1 and CDR2 are MNHNS and SASEGT. The CDR3 protein is CASSNRDIDGYTF. The CDR3 DNA sequence: TGTGCCAGCAGCAACCGGGACATAGATGGCTACACCTTC.

The rearrangement uses TRBV5-1 and TRBJ2-3; 14 nucleotides align to TRBD2. The V and J ends lost 4 bases and 0 bases, in that order; junction bases with no gene match: 7. The CDR3 loop spans 18 amino acids. From germline, CDR1 is SGHRS and CDR2 YFSETQ. CDR3 DNA: TGCGCCAGCAGCAAAGGGACTAGCGGGAGTGGGAGCACAGATACGCAGTATTTT. Residues: CASSKGTSGSGSTDTQYF.

The chain has TRBV19 and TRBJ1-2; D gene unclear. CDR3 length equals 12 residues. With 3 bases removed from V and 4 bases from J, the gap between germline ends came to 6 bases. Germline CDR1 reads LNHDA; CDR2 reads SQIVND (reference sequence). For the CDR3, the DNA is TGTGCCAGTAGTATTCCAGTCTATGGCTACACCTTC. Protein sequence: CASSIPVYGYTF.

As to this clone: An end of the junction differs from the germline gene, which may be a read error. J is TRBJ2-3 and V is TRBV19; D gene unclear. This CDR3 region has 16 residues. Germline lookup yields CDR1 LNHDA and CDR2 SQIVND (reference sequence). CDR3 DNA: TGTGCCAGTCTGTTATCTCGGTGGTGGAGCACGGATACGCAGTATTTT. Its translation is CASLLSRWWSTDTQYF.

The chain combines TRBV29-1 with TRBJ2-1; no firm D call. Germline CDR1 is SQVTM and CDR2 is ANQGSEA. The V end lost 6 bases, the J end lost 6 bases, and 12 bases lay between the germline ends. The CDR3 length is 12 residues. CDR3 nucleotide sequence: TGCAGCGTCCATATCGGTGGCAATGAGCAGTTCTTC. Its translation is CSVHIGGNEQFF.

The chain has TRBV30 and TRBJ2-1, with TRBD1 matching over 8 bases. The junction had 6 bases not matched to a gene; V was cut back by 3 bases and J by 5 bases. The CDR3 covers 14 residues. Germline lookup yields CDR1 GTSNPN and CDR2 SVGIG (reference sequence). The CDR3 region is CAWRPWTGHNEQFF. The CDR3 DNA is TGTGCCTGGAGGCCCTGGACAGGGCACAATGAGCAGTTCTTC.

The chain combines TRBV6-5 with TRBJ2-3, with 7 bases fitting TRBD2. Losses at the gene ends were 2 bases for V and 3 bases for J; bases not matched to a gene: 8. Germline CDR1 and CDR2: MNHEY and SVGAGI. The length of the CDR3 is 16 residues. In DNA form, the CDR3 reads TGTGCCAGCAGTTACCACCAGGGAGGGTTTACAGATACGCAGTATTTT. Its protein is CASSYHQGGFTDTQYF.

The rearrangement uses TRBV10-3 and TRBJ2-1, with TRBD2 matching over 7 bases. V lost 4 bases, J lost 6 bases, and 3 bases stayed unmatched. The CDR3 spans 13 residues. Germline V gives CDR1 ENHRY, CDR2 SYGVKD. The CDR3 loop is CAISAGGLNEQFF. CDR3 DNA sequence: TGTGCCATCAGTGCGGGAGGACTCAATGAGCAGTTCTTC.

This chain joins TRBV5-6 and TRBJ1-5; TRBD1 aligns across 8 bases. The CDR3 loop spans 16 amino acids. Trimming at V came to 3 bases and at J to 4 bases, leaving 9 bases not matched to a gene. Per germline, CDR1 SGHDT and CDR2 YYEEEE. The CDR3 DNA follows: TGTGCCAGCAGCTCGGACAGGGAAAAGCCGAATCAGCCCCAGCATTTT. Its protein is CASSSDREKPNQPQHF.

The chain is built from TRBV29-1 and TRBJ2-3; unclear D gene. CDR3 length equals 12 residues. Germline-derived CDR1 and CDR2 are SQVTM and ANQGSEA. V was shortened by 4 bases and J by 0 bases, with 5 bases between the two germline ends. CDR3 residues: CSVAQSTDTQYF. CDR3 nucleotide sequence: TGCAGCGTTGCGCAGAGCACAGATACGCAGTATTTT.

This chain joins TRBV29-1 and TRBJ2-5, with 12 bases that match TRBD2. The germline V gene encodes CDR1 SQVTM and CDR2 ANQGSEA. The CDR3 runs to 13 residues. V was pared by 4 bases and J by 6 bases, with 3 bases of the junction left unmatched. The DNA for the CDR3 is TGCAGCGTTGGGACTAGCGGGATCAAGACCCAGTACTTC. This codes for CSVGTSGIKTQYF.

This clone is a singleton in its sample. This rearrangement joins TRBV4-1 to TRBJ2-7, with D perhaps being TRBD1 or TRBD2 (6 bases each). Germline CDR1 MGHRA, CDR2 YSYEKL. The CDR3 length is 17 residues. Between the trimmed V and J ends, which lost 4 bases and 1 base, there was a span of 20 bases. The CDR3, as DNA: TGCGCCAGCAGCCGCAACTTGGACAGTGGACTATCCTACGAGCAGTACTTC. This encodes CASSRNLDSGLSYEQYF.

The chain carries TRBV5-1 and TRBJ2-7, with a weak D call TRBD2 (6 bases). V lost 7 bases and J lost 6, with 26 bases in between. This CDR3 has 16 residues. Germline V CDR1 and CDR2: SGHRS, YFSETQ. The CDR3 nucleotides read TGCGCCAGCTGTCTTACCTCGGGACTGGGCGGGCGCGAGCAGTACTTC. Its protein is CASCLTSGLGGREQYF.

This sequence joins TRBV11-1 and TRBJ2-7, with 15 bases that match TRBD2. There are 16 residues in the CDR3. The V and J ends lost 3 bases and 5 bases, in that order; junction bases with no gene match: 5. Per germline, CDR1 SGHAT and CDR2 FQDESV (reference sequence). This chain's CDR3 is CASSFWTSGRAHEQYF. The DNA for the CDR3 is TGTGCCAGCAGCTTCTGGACTAGCGGGAGGGCCCACGAGCAGTACTTC.

This clone has only a few counts. The chain carries TRBV5-1 and TRBJ2-5, with a tentative D call TRBD2 (5 bases). Trimming took off 0 bases at V and 5 bases at J, with 14 bases between the two ends. Germline CDR1 SGHRS, CDR2 YFSETQ. The CDR3 is made up of 15 amino acids. This chain's CDR3 is CASSLAPGVRETQYF. The CDR3 region has the DNA TGCGCCAGCAGCTTGGCCCCCGGGGTTCGGGAGACCCAGTACTTC.

V usage is TRBV2 and J usage is TRBJ2-1, with D perhaps TRBD2 (6 bases). This CDR3 comprises 14 residues. In germline, CDR1 is SNHLY, CDR2 FYNNEI. With 8 bases removed from V and 0 bases from J, the gap between germline ends came to 11 bases. This CDR3 is CASGGTRSYNEQFF. As DNA, the CDR3 is TGTGCCAGCGGAGGGACCCGCTCCTACAATGAGCAGTTCTTC.

In this sample, this clone turned up once. This rearrangement joins TRBV9 to TRBJ2-7; 8 bases map to TRBD2. The germline V gene encodes CDR1 SGDLS and CDR2 YYNGEE. This CDR3 is built from 15 residues. V lost 3 bases and J lost 3; bases outside the gene matches: 8. The CDR3: CASSERTSPYYEQYF. Here the CDR3 DNA reads TGTGCCAGCAGCGAACGGACTAGCCCTTACTACGAGCAGTACTTC.

The CDR3 nucleotides read TGTGCCAGTAGTATCGGCAGGGGAACCGGGGAGCTGTTTTTT. Protein: CASSIGRGTGELFF. The chain employs TRBV19 and TRBJ2-2; the D gene is possibly TRBD1 (6 bases). The V gene lost 3 bases and the J gene lost 5 bases, with 10 bases spanning the gap. This CDR3 is 14 amino acids long. Germline assignment: CDR1 LNHDA and CDR2 SQIVND (reference sequence).

The genes are TRBV11-2 and TRBJ2-7; 10 nucleotides agree with TRBD1. Germline CDR1 and CDR2: SGHAT and FQNNGV. This CDR3 has 17 amino acids. With 2 bases clipped from V and 4 bases from J, the junction kept 11 bases outside the gene matches. CDR3 nucleotide sequence: TGTGCCAGCAGCTTATCCTTGCGACAGGGGGCCGGGTACGAGCAGTACTTC. Its translation is CASSLSLRQGAGYEQYF.